Listed here are 5 T cell receptor beta chains from one sample, sequenced in a study of T cells in Graves' hyperthyroidism and ophthalmopathy (dated by TCRdb to the late 2010s). The library was made by multiplex PCR. The reads were generated on an Illumina HiSeq 2000. The TCR beta CDR3 regions were amplified from RNA transcripts. For the first round of RT-PCR on the TCR CDR3, the HTBI primer set was used together with the Qiagen OneStep RT-PCR kit. Clones were called with MiXCR by TCRdb after fastp trimmed the public reads at Q25, and only in-frame beta chains were retained. Rows merge per CDR3 protein into single entries with the most common DNA and genes. For this sample the table gives about half a million distinct CDR3 sequences, of which about 15% were detected only once. Of the sample, approximately 30% is held by the ten largest clones. Source material: blood. These receptors were taken from a woman aged 25 to 45 with Graves' ophthalmopathy.

With respect to this clonotype: With a much larger clone just one base away, this may be a read error. CDR3 protein: CASSLGAGLPTDTQYF. In DNA form, the CDR3 reads TGTGCCAGCAGTTTAGGGGCAGGGCTTCCCACAGATACGCAGTATTTT. The rearrangement links TRBV12-3 or TRBV12-4 to TRBJ2-3, with a possible D match to TRBD1 (5 bases). V shed 1 base and J shed 2 bases, with 13 bases lying between them. CDR3 length equals 16 residues.

Many counts were recorded for this clonotype. CDR3 region: CASSGPGLSGGGYTF. The CDR3 region has the DNA TGTGCCAGCAGTGGCCCCGGACTGAGCGGGGGTGGCTACACCTTC. This chain joins TRBV28 and TRBJ1-2; tentative D call: TRBD1 (5 bases). Germline values: CDR1 MDHEN, CDR2 SYDVKM. V was cut by 5 bases and J by 7 bases, with 20 bases left in between. This CDR3 contains 15 residues.

The chain combines TRBV12-3 or TRBV12-4 with TRBJ2-7; D ambiguous. CDR3 size: 15 residues. With 0 bases removed from V and 4 bases from J, the gap between germline ends came to 13 bases. CDR3 sequence (DNA): TGTGCCAGCAGTTTAGCCCCAGCTAAAGAGTACGAGCAGTACTTC. This gives the protein CASSLAPAKEYEQYF.

This clonotype was seen ten or more times. The chain combines TRBV7-2 with TRBJ2-3; D is possibly TRBD1 (7 bases). Trimming took off 0 bases at V and 3 bases at J, with 13 bases between the two ends. The CDR3 sequence is 16 residues long. Germline V gives CDR1 SGHTA, CDR2 FQGNSA. CDR3 sequence reads: CASSLAPPGGTDTQYF. CDR3 nucleotide sequence: TGTGCCAGCAGCTTAGCCCCTCCAGGGGGGACAGATACGCAGTATTTT.

A few counts support this clonotype. V and J are TRBV28 and TRBJ1-2; D unresolved. V was cut by 0 bases and J by 3 bases, with 11 bases left in between. This CDR3 region has 15 residues. Germline CDR1 and CDR2: MDHEN and SYDVKM. The CDR3 bases are TGTGCCAGCAGTTTATGGGGGTCGTATTACTATGGCTACACCTTC. This gives the protein CASSLWGSYYYGYTF.